This record concerns one TCR beta chain sequence. This entry is derived from a study of blood T cell repertoires in COVID-19. Turning to the study itself: Samples taken during acute and convalescent COVID-19 were collected in the United States, Italy and Spain. Sources were T cells, B-cell-depleted T cells, or PBMCs; the material itself was cDNA or gDNA.

After removal of 6 bases from V and 6 bases from J, the junction contained 14 bases not matched to a gene. This CDR3 is built from 15 residues. Germline V gene sequence: CDR1 MDHEN, CDR2 SYDVKM. The authors' processing: Cell counts per sample came from amplifying reference gene primers. Assay used: immunoSEQ multiplex PCR; TCRdb lists only in-frame clones, some missing. Clone size and the V and J calls come from that table; the DNA yielded D and trimming. The sample records some 190,000 clones, approximately 81% being singletons. The sequenced sample consisted of peripheral blood. V usage is TRBV28 and J usage is TRBJ2-7; 7 bases line up with TRBD2. This clonotype originated in a person aged 65 to 79 with COVID-19, enrolled during active disease. In DNA form, the CDR3 reads TGTGCCAGCAGCTCCCCCGGGGGGTTCAGAGGCGAGCAGTACTTC. The encoded protein is CASSSPGGFRGEQYF. The complete variable domain, with remaining parts taken from reference TRBV28 and TRBJ2-7, reads DVKVTQSSRYLVKRTGEKVFLECVQDMDHENMFWYRQDPGLGLRLIYFSYDVKMKEKGDIPEGYSVSREKKERFSLILESASTNQTSMYLCASSSPGGFRGEQYFGPGTRLTVT.